This T cell receptor beta chain was sequenced for a study of blood T cells in healthy people across ages. Then a second PCR, running roughly 7 to 11 cycles, was carried out with a sample-barcoded 5' primer and a J-beta primer mix. TCRdb reprocessed the 5' RACE reads via MiXCR and lists one record per CDR3 protein. The data hold 1.8 million or so distinct CDR3 sequences, with around 42% observed a single time. Points on this clonotype: Antigen specificity is unknown.

Whole-study findings and limits: Calculation of diversity from one million T cells yielded estimates considered to be underestimates. A conclusive naive versus antigen-experienced comparison was prevented by the unsorted PBMCs. Naive T cell percentage strongly correlated with TCR beta diversity.

CDR1 is LNHNV, CDR2 YYDKDF, per germline (reference sequence). The CDR3 is 16 residues long. V was shortened by 1 base and J by 2 bases, with 11 bases between the two germline ends. Isolation per sample recovered at least 6 million PBMCs. The clonotype originates from a human donor in good health. Sequenced: blood. The chain is built from TRBV15 and TRBJ1-4; D perhaps matches TRBD1 (5 bases). In nucleotides, the CDR3 is TGTGCCACCAGCAGAGTGAGGGGCTCCACTAATGAAAAACTGTTTTTT. Translating it yields CATSRVRGSTNEKLFF. Complete variable domain (other parts from reference TRBV15 and TRBJ1-4): DAMVIQNPRYQVTQFGKPVTLSCSQTLNHNVMYWYQQKSSQAPKLLFHYYDKDFNNEADTPDNFQSRRPNTSFCFLDIRSPGLGDTAMYLCATSRVRGSTNEKLFFGSGTQLSVL.